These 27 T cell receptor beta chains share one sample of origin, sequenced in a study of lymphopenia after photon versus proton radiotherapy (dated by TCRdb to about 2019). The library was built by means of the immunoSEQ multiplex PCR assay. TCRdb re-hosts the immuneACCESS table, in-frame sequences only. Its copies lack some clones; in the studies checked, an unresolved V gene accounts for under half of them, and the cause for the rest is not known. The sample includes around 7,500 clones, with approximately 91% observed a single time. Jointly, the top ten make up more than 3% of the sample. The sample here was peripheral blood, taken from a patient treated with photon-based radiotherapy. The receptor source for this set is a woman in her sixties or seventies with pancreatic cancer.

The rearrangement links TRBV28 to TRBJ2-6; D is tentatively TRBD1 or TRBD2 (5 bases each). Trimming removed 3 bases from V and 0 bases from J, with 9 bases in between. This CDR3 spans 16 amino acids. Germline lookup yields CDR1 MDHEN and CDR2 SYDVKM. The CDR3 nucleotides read TGTGCCAGCAGTTTCCGGGGCTTCTCTGGGGCCAACGTCCTGACTTTC. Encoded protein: CASSFRGFSGANVLTF.

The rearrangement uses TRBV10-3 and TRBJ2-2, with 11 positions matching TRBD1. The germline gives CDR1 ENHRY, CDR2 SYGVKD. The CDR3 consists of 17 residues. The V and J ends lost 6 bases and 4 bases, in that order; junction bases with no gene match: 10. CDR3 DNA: TGTGCCATCAGGGCGGACAGGGGGCGGGTAGGCACCGGGGAGCTGTTTTTT. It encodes CAIRADRGRVGTGELFF.

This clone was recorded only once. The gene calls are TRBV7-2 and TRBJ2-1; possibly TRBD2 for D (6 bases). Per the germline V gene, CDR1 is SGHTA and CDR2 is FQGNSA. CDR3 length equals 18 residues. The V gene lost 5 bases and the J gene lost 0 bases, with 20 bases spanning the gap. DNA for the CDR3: TGTGCCAGCAGCCCCCGGGGAGCGGGCATGAGCTCCTACAATGAGCAGTTCTTC. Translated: CASSPRGAGMSSYNEQFF.

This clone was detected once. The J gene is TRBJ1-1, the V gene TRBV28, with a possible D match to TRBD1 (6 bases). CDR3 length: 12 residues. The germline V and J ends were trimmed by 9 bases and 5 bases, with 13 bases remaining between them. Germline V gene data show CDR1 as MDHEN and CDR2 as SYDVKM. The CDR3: CASSRGLTEAFF. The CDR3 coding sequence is TGTGCCAGTAGCAGGGGTTTAACTGAAGCTTTCTTT.

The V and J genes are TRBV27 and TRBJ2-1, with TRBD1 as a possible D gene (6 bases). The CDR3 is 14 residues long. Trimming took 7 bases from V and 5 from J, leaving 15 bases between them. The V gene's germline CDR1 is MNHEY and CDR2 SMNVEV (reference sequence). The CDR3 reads CASTQDSRNNEQFF. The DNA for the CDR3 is TGTGCCAGCACCCAGGACAGTCGGAACAATGAGCAGTTCTTC.

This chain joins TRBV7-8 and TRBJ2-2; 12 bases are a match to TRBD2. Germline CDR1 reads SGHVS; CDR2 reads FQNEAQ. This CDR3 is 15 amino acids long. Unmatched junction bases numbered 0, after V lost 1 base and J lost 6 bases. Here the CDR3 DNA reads TGTGCCAGCAGCTTAGGGACTAGCGGGGCCGGGGAGCTGTTTTTT. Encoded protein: CASSLGTSGAGELFF.

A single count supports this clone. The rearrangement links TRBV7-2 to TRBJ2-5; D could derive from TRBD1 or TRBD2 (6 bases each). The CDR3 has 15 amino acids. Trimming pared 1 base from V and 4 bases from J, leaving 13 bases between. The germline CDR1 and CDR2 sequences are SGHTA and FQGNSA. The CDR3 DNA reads TGTGCCAGCAGCTTAGAGGGGGGAAGGGGAGAGACCCAGTACTTC. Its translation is CASSLEGGRGETQYF.

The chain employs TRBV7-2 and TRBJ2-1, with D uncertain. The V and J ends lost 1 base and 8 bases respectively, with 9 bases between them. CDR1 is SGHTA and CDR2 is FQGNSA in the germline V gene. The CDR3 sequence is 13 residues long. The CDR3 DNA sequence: TGTGCCAGCAGCTTAGATAAGCCGCATGAGCAGTTCTTC. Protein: CASSLDKPHEQFF.

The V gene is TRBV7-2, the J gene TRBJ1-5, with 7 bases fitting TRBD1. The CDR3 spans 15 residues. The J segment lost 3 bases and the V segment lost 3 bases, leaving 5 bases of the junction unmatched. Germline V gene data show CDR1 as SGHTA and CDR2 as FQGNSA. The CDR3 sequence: CASSFGTVNNQPQHF. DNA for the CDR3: TGTGCCAGCAGCTTTGGGACAGTCAACAATCAGCCCCAGCATTTT. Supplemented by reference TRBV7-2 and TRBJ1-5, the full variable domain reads GAGVSQSPSNKVTEKGKDVELRCDPISGHTALYWYRQSLGQGLEFLIYFQGNSAPDKSGLPSDRFSAERTGGSVSTLTIQRTQQEDSAVYLCASSFGTVNNQPQHFGDGTRLSIL.

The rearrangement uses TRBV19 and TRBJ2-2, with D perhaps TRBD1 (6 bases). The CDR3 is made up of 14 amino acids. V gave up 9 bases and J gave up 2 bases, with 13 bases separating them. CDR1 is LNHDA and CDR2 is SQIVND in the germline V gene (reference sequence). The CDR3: CASQGSANTGELFF. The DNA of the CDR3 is TGTGCCAGCCAGGGGAGTGCCAACACCGGGGAGCTGTTTTTT.

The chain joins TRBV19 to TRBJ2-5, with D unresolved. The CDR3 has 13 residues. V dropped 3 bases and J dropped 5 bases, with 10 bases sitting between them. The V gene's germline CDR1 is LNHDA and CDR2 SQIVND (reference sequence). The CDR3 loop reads CASSIREMETQYF. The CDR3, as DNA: TGTGCCAGTAGTATCAGAGAGATGGAGACCCAGTACTTC.

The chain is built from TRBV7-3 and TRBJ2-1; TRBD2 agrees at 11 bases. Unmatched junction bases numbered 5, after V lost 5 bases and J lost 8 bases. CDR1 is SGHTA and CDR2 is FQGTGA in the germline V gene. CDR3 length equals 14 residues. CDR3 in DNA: TGTGCCAGCAGCCCCTCTAGCGGGAGGCATGAGCAGTTCTTC. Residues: CASSPSSGRHEQFF.

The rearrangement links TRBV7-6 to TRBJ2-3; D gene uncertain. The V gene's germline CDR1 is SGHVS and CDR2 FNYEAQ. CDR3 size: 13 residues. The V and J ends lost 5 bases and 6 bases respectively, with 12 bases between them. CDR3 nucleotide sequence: TGTGCCAGCAGCCCGGGTCCCGGGGATACGCAGTATTTT. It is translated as CASSPGPGDTQYF.

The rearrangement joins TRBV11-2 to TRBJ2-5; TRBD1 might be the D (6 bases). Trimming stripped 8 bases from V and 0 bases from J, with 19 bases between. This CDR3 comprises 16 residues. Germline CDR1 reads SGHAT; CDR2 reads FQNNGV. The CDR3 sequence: CASEEGWGRDQETQYF. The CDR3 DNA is TGTGCCAGCGAAGAAGGTTGGGGGCGGGACCAAGAGACCCAGTACTTC.

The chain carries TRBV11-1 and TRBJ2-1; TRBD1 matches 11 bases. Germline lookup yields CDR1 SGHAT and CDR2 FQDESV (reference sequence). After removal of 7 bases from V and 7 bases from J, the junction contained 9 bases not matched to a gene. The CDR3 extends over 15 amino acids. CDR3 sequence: CASTLDRGRWNEQFF. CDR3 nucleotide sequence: TGTGCCAGCACTTTGGACAGGGGGCGATGGAATGAGCAGTTCTTC. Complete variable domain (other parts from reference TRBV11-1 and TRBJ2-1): EAEVAQSPRYKITEKSQAVAFWCDPISGHATLYWYRQILGQGPELLVQFQDESVVDDSQLPKDRFSAERLKGVDSTLKIQPAELGDSAMYLCASTLDRGRWNEQFFGPGTRLTVL.

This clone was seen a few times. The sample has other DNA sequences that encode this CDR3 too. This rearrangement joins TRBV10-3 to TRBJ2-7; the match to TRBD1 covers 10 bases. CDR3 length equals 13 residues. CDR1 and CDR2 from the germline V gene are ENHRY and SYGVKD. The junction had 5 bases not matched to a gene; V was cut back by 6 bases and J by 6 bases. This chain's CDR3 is CAIRTGGVSEQYF. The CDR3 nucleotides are TGTGCCATCAGGACAGGGGGCGTCTCCGAGCAGTACTTC.

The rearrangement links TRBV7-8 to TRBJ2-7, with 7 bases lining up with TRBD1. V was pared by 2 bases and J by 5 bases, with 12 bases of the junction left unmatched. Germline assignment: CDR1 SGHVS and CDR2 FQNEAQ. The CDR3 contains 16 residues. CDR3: CASSLINAQGSHEQYF. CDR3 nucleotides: TGTGCCAGCAGCTTAATAAACGCACAGGGGAGCCACGAGCAGTACTTC.

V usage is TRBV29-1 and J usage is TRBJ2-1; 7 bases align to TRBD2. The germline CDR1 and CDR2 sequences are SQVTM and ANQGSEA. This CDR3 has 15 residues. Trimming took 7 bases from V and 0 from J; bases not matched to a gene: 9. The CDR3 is CSAMDRGGSYNEQFF. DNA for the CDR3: TGCAGCGCGATGGACCGCGGGGGCTCCTACAATGAGCAGTTCTTC.

In DNA form, the CDR3 reads TGTGCCAGCAGCTTGATCTCCGGGACAGGACTAGCCAAAAACATTCAGTACTTC. As protein: CASSLISGTGLAKNIQYF. The V and J genes are TRBV11-2 and TRBJ2-4; 8 bases map to TRBD1. There are 18 residues in the CDR3. J was trimmed by 0 bases and V by 3 bases; bases with no gene match: 10. Germline lookup yields CDR1 SGHAT and CDR2 FQNNGV. The variable domain in full, completed from reference TRBV11-2 and TRBJ2-4, reads EAGVAQSPRYKIIEKRQSVAFWCNPISGHATLYWYQQILGQGPKLLIQFQNNGVVDDSQLPKDRFSAERLKGVDSTLKIQPAKLEDSAVYLCASSLISGTGLAKNIQYFGAGTRLSVL.

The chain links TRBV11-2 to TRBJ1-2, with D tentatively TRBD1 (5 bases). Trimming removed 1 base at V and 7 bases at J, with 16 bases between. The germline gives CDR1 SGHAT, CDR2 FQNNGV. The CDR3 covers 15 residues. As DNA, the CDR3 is TGTGCCAGCAGCTTAGCAGGGACCGCCCCCGGTGGCTACACCTTC. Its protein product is CASSLAGTAPGGYTF.

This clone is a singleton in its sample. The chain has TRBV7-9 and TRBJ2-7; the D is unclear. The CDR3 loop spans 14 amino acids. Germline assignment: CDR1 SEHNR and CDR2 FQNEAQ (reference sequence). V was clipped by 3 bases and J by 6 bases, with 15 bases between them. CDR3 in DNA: TGTGCCAGCAGCTTTAACTCCCCCCCACGCGAGCAGTACTTC. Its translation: CASSFNSPPREQYF.

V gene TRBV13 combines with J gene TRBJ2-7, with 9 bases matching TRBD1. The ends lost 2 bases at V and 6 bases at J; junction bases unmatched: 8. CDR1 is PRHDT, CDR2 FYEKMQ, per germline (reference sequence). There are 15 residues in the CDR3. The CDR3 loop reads CASSLPGQGFSEQYF. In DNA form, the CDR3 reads TGTGCCAGCAGCTTACCGGGACAGGGATTCTCCGAGCAGTACTTC.

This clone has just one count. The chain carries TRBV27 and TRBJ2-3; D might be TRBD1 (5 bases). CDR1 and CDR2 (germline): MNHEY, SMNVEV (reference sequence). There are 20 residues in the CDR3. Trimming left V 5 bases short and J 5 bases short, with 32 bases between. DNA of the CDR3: TGTGCCAGCAGTCTCCGACCACCGGCGAGGACAAACACACACCGAGATACGCAGTATTTT. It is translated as CASSLRPPARTNTHRDTQYF.

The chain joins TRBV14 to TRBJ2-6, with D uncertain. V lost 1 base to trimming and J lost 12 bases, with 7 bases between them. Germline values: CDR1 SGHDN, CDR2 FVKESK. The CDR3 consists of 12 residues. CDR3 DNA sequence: TGTGCCAGCAGCCAAGTTTTAGGCGTCCTGACTTTC. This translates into CASSQVLGVLTF. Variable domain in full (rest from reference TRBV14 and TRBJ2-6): EAGVTQFPSHSVIEKGQTVTLRCDPISGHDNLYWYRRVMGKEIKFLLHFVKESKQDESGMPNNRFLAERTGGTYSTLKVQPAELEDSGVYFCASSQVLGVLTFGAGSRLTVL.

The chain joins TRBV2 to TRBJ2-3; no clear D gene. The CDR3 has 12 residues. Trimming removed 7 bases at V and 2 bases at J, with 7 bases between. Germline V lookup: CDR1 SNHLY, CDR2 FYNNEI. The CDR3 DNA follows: TGTGCCAGCAAGAAGGACACAGATACGCAGTATTTT. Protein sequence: CASKKDTDTQYF.

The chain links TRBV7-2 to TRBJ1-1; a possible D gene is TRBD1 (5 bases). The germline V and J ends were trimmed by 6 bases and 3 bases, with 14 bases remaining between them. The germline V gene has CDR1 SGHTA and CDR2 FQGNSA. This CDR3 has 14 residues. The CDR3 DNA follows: TGTGCCAGCAGAAAAGATAGGGGATACACTGAAGCTTTCTTT. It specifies CASRKDRGYTEAFF.

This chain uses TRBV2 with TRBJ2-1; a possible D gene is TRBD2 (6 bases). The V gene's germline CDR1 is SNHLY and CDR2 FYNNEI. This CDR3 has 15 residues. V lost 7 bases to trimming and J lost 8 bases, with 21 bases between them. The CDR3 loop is CASTSGRGGGDEQFF. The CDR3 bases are TGTGCCAGCACCTCAGGGCGGGGCGGAGGCGATGAGCAGTTCTTC.